Described below is a single TCR beta chain sequence and its context. Antigen: not known. The data originate from a study of beta chain features in type 1 diabetes. Notes on the study in general: There was a moderate but significant shortening of TCRB CDR3s in all four CD4+ subsets of Type 1 diabetes patients.

What was sequenced were expressed TCRB transcripts, since all of the isolated RNA had been reverse transcribed. The assay was immunoSEQ multiplex PCR, and TCRdb's table has in-frame clones only and misses some. Seen here are 500,000 to 800,000 clones, 9.5% to 15% observed once, and the top ten hold more than 0.095%. The sample consisted of naive CD4+ T cells from blood. This receptor was identified in a man younger than 45 with type 1 diabetes.

The DNA of the CDR3 is TGTGCCAGCAATCCGGGACGGTACTACGAGCAGTACTTC. Amino acids: CASNPGRYYEQYF. The rearrangement links TRBV6-6 to TRBJ2-7; D may match TRBD1 or TRBD2 (5 bases each). Deletions cut 7 bases from V and 3 bases from J, with 13 bases between. The CDR3 spans 13 residues. In germline, CDR1 is MNHNY, CDR2 SVGAGI (reference sequence).